The 21 T cell receptor beta chains in this list originate from one sample, sequenced in a study of T-cell reconstitution after alpha-beta-depleted transplantation in children. For TCRbeta, the library was prepared with unique molecular identifiers. TCRdb recomputed calls from the PCR reads with MiXCR, one row per CDR3 protein. The data hold around 92,000 distinct CDR3 sequences, with over 9% observed a single time. The sample consisted of PBMCs from the stem cell graft donor, taken from the stem cell graft. Receptor source: a human donor who donated a stem cell graft to a child with inherited bone marrow failure.

This clonotype was found many times. The V gene is TRBV29-1, the J gene TRBJ2-2; tentatively, D is TRBD2 (5 bases). In germline, CDR1 is SQVTM, CDR2 ANQGSEA. The germline V and J ends were trimmed by 7 bases and 5 bases, with 20 bases remaining between them. CDR3 length: 15 amino acids. The CDR3 region is CSAQAVFAGTGELFF. CDR3 DNA: TGCAGCGCCCAAGCGGTCTTCGCCGGGACCGGGGAGCTGTTTTTT.

This clonotype was found many times. CDR3 sequence: CASSSRSGAANSPLHF. The CDR3 DNA reads TGTGCCAGCAGTTCTAGGTCGGGGGCGGCCAATTCACCCCTCCACTTT. The genes are TRBV12-3 or TRBV12-4 and TRBJ1-6, with D possibly matching TRBD1 (6 bases). The length of the CDR3 is 16 residues. The ends were cut back, 4 bases at V and 7 bases at J, with 17 bases in the middle.

At least ten counts were recorded for this clonotype. The chain recombines TRBV7-9 with TRBJ2-2; 12 nucleotides line up with TRBD1. This CDR3 is 19 amino acids long. V dropped 8 bases and J dropped 0; count of bases not matched to a gene: 13. Germline V gene lookup returns CDR1 SEHNR and CDR2 FQNEAQ (reference sequence). The CDR3 region has the DNA TGTGCCAGCGGGGCTGGGACAGGGGGCTCATTCGCGAACACCGGGGAGCTGTTTTTT. This gives the protein CASGAGTGGSFANTGELFF. Drawing the rest from reference TRBV7-9 and TRBJ2-2, the complete variable domain is DTGVSQNPRHKITKRGQNVTFRCDPISEHNRLYWYRQTLGQGPEFLTYFQNEAQLEKSRLLSDRFSAERPKGSFSTLEIQRTEQGDSAMYLCASGAGTGGSFANTGELFFGEGSRLTVL.

This clonotype appeared many times. The chain is built from TRBV5-1 and TRBJ1-2; D might be TRBD1 (5 bases). Trimming took off 4 bases at V and 4 bases at J, with 17 bases between the two ends. CDR1 and CDR2 (germline): SGHRS, YFSETQ. The CDR3 length is 15 residues. This CDR3 is CASSPQGPPGYGYTF. CDR3 DNA: TGCGCCAGCAGCCCTCAGGGCCCGCCGGGCTATGGCTACACCTTC.

The rearrangement uses TRBV13 and TRBJ2-7; D remains ambiguous. CDR1 is PRHDT, CDR2 FYEKMQ, per germline (reference sequence). This CDR3 contains 13 residues. With 2 bases removed from V and 2 bases from J, the gap between germline ends came to 7 bases. The DNA for the CDR3 is TGTGCCAGCAGCTTAAGCCCTCCCTACGAGCAGTACTTC. Protein product: CASSLSPPYEQYF. The complete variable domain, with remaining parts taken from reference TRBV13 and TRBJ2-7, reads AAGVIQSPRHLIKEKRETATLKCYPIPRHDTVYWYQQGPGQDPQFLISFYEKMQSDKGSIPDRFSAQQFSDYHSELNMSSLELGDSALYFCASSLSPPYEQYFGPGTRLTVT.

This clonotype occurred many times. This rearrangement joins TRBV5-1 to TRBJ1-4; D ambiguous. Germline V gene data show CDR1 as SGHRS and CDR2 as YFSETQ. With 5 bases removed from V and 6 bases from J, the gap between germline ends came to 17 bases. This CDR3 contains 15 residues. The CDR3 DNA reads as TGCGCCAGCAGTACCGGACCGCCGGTGGATGAAAAACTGTTTTTT. Its protein is CASSTGPPVDEKLFF.

The chain uses TRBV11-3 and TRBJ2-1; TRBD2 might be the D (5 bases). The V end was cut by 5 bases, the J end by 3 bases, with 14 bases between. The CDR3 is 15 amino acids. Germline assignment: CDR1 SGHNT and CDR2 YENEEA. CDR3 residues: CASSEGSGGYNEQFF. The CDR3 nucleotides read TGTGCCAGCAGCGAGGGAAGCGGAGGCTACAATGAGCAGTTCTTC. The whole variable domain, remainder taken from reference TRBV11-3 and TRBJ2-1, is EAGVVQSPRYKIIEKKQPVAFWCNPISGHNTLYWYLQNLGQGPELLIRYENEEAVDDSQLPKDRFSAERLKGVDSTLKIQPAELGDSAVYLCASSEGSGGYNEQFFGPGTRLTVL.

The chain recombines TRBV28 with TRBJ2-7, with D tentatively TRBD2 (6 bases). The CDR3 extends over 14 amino acids. Germline V lookup: CDR1 MDHEN, CDR2 SYDVKM. V was clipped by 6 bases and J by 4 bases, with 16 bases between them. CDR3 sequence reads: CASSRPPGGYEQYF. The CDR3 DNA follows: TGTGCCAGCAGCCGCCCCCCCGGGGGATACGAGCAGTACTTC.

Ten or more counts support this clonotype. The J gene is TRBJ2-5, the V gene TRBV12-3 or TRBV12-4; D might be TRBD1 or TRBD2, each matching 5 bases. This CDR3 spans 13 amino acids. Between the trimmed V and J ends, which lost 7 bases and 6 bases, there was a span of 15 bases. CDR3 DNA: TGTGCCAGCACACGACAGTCGGGGCAGACCCAGTACTTC. Its translation is CASTRQSGQTQYF.

This clonotype was found many times. This rearrangement joins TRBV4-3 to TRBJ2-3; TRBD2 matches at 12 bases. The CDR3 is made up of 19 amino acids. Germline V gene sequence: CDR1 LGHNA, CDR2 YSLEER. Unmatched junction bases numbered 11, after V lost 0 bases and J lost 4 bases. The CDR3 coding sequence is TGCGCCAGCAGCCAAGATCGGGCTAGCGGGGGGGTTGGGGCAGATACGCAGTATTTT. It yields the protein CASSQDRASGGVGADTQYF.

This clonotype was observed at least ten times. The chain carries TRBV7-9 and TRBJ2-7; D unclear. Trimming left V 2 bases short and J 0 bases short, with 11 bases between. The CDR3 runs 15 residues. The germline CDR1 and CDR2 sequences are SEHNR and FQNEAQ (reference sequence). CDR3 DNA sequence: TGTGCCAGCAGCTTAATGGGCCCCCTCTCCTACGAGCAGTACTTC. This translates into CASSLMGPLSYEQYF.

This clonotype has at least ten counts. This sequence joins TRBV5-1 and TRBJ2-7, with 12 nucleotides matching TRBD2. Germline V gene lookup returns CDR1 SGHRS and CDR2 YFSETQ. The V gene end was trimmed by 4 bases and the J gene end by 5 bases; junction bases not matched to a gene: 4. The CDR3 loop spans 14 amino acids. Here the CDR3 DNA reads TGCGCCAGCAGCCCACTAGCGGGGGGACACGAGCAGTACTTC. This codes for CASSPLAGGHEQYF.

This clonotype has at least ten counts. The gene calls are TRBV5-1 and TRBJ2-2; D possibly uses TRBD1 or TRBD2 (5 bases each). Germline V gene lookup returns CDR1 SGHRS and CDR2 YFSETQ. The CDR3 is 16 residues long. V lost 4 bases and J 2 bases, leaving 15 bases between the germline ends. The CDR3 region is CASSGTGTPNTGELFF. CDR3 sequence (DNA): TGCGCCAGCAGCGGAACCGGGACGCCCAACACCGGGGAGCTGTTTTTT.

The table lists this clonotype with many counts. The gene calls are TRBV6-2 or TRBV6-3 and TRBJ2-2; D perhaps matches TRBD2 (6 bases). V lost 4 bases and J lost 6, with 12 bases in between. In germline, CDR1 is MNHEY, CDR2 SVGEGT. CDR3 length: 14 residues. CDR3: CASSSRDLSGELFF. In DNA, the CDR3 is TGTGCCAGCAGTTCGCGGGACTTGTCCGGGGAGCTGTTTTTT.

This clonotype appeared many times. This CDR3 reads CSARVRGIGNQPQHF. The CDR3 DNA sequence: TGCAGTGCTAGAGTCAGGGGAATAGGCAATCAGCCCCAGCATTTT. The chain links TRBV20-1 to TRBJ1-5; tentatively, D is TRBD1 (6 bases). Trimming shortened V by 1 base and J by 2 bases, and 12 bases separated the two germline ends. Germline V gives CDR1 DFQATT, CDR2 SNEGSKA (reference sequence). The CDR3 spans 15 residues.

This clonotype was found many times. The genes are TRBV7-2 and TRBJ2-7; 7 positions match TRBD1. The V gene's germline CDR1 is SGHTA and CDR2 FQGNSA. V shed 5 bases and J 3 bases; nucleotides not matched to a gene: 10. This CDR3 is built from 15 residues. The DNA for the CDR3 is TGTGCCAGCAGCCCGACGGGACAGACAATCTACGAGCAGTACTTC. Translating gives CASSPTGQTIYEQYF.

This clonotype was found many times. This chain connects TRBV5-1 to TRBJ2-4; TRBD1 matches 7 bases. Germline V lookup: CDR1 SGHRS, CDR2 YFSETQ. Losses at the gene ends were 2 bases for V and 3 bases for J; bases not matched to a gene: 5. The CDR3 has 15 amino acids. The CDR3 protein is CASSLYRGFKNIQYF. The DNA of the CDR3 is TGCGCCAGCAGCTTATACAGGGGTTTCAAAAACATTCAGTACTTC.

At least ten counts were recorded for this clonotype. The chain links TRBV18 to TRBJ1-5; D is undetermined. CDR3 size: 13 residues. Deletions cut 3 bases from V and 7 bases from J, with 10 bases between. The germline V gene has CDR1 KGHSH and CDR2 LQKENI. The CDR3 loop reads CASSPVGRQPQHF. The CDR3 DNA follows: TGTGCCAGCTCACCGGTAGGGCGGCAGCCCCAGCATTTT.

At least ten counts were recorded for this clonotype. The V gene is TRBV6-4, the J gene TRBJ2-3; 9 bases line up with TRBD2. Looked up from germline, CDR1 is MRHNA and CDR2 is SNTAGT. This CDR3 is 14 amino acids long. Trimming removed 5 bases from V and 5 bases from J; junction bases left unmatched: 5. CDR3 sequence: CASSPSGAQDTQYF. The CDR3 DNA is TGTGCCAGCAGTCCTAGCGGGGCTCAAGATACGCAGTATTTT.

There are many counts of this clonotype. This sequence joins TRBV4-3 and TRBJ1-5; D is possibly TRBD1 (6 bases). The ends were cut back, 0 bases at V and 0 bases at J, with 12 bases in the middle. Germline V gives CDR1 LGHNA, CDR2 YSLEER. The CDR3 has 17 amino acids. The CDR3 coding sequence is TGCGCCAGCAGCCAAGATTATTCAGGGGATAGCAATCAGCCCCAGCATTTT. This encodes CASSQDYSGDSNQPQHF.

This clonotype was observed at least ten times. The V and J genes are TRBV29-1 and TRBJ2-7; a possible D gene is TRBD2 (6 bases). The CDR3 sequence is 12 residues long. CDR1 is SQVTM, CDR2 ANQGSEA, per germline. V was shortened by 6 bases and J by 6 bases, with 15 bases between the two germline ends. This CDR3 is CSVRKGGAEQYF. CDR3 DNA sequence: TGCAGCGTCAGGAAGGGCGGGGCCGAGCAGTACTTC.